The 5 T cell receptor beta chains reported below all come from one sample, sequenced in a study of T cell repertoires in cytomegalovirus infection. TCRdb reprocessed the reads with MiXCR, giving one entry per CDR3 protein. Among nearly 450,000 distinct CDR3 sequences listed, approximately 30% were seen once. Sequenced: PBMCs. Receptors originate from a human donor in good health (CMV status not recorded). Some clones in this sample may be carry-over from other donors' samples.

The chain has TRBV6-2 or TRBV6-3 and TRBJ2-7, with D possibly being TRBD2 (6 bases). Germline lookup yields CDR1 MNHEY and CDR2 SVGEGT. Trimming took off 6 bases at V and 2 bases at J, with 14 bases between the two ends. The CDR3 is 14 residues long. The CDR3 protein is CASSKGTGPYEQYF. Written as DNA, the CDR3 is TGTGCCAGCAGCAAGGGGACTGGACCCTACGAGCAGTACTTC.

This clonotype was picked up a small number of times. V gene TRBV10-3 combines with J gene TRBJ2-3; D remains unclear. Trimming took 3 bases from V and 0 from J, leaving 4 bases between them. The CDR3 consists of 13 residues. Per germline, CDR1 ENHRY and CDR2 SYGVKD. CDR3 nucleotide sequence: TGTGCCATCAGTGACGCGAGCACAGATACGCAGTATTTT. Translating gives CAISDASTDTQYF.

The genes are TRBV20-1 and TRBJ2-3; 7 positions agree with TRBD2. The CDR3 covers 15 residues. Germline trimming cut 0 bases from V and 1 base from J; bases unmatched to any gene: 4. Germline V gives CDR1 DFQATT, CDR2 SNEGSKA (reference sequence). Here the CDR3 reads CSAREYSGRTDTQYF. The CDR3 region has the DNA TGCAGTGCTAGAGAGTATAGCGGGCGCACAGATACGCAGTATTTT.

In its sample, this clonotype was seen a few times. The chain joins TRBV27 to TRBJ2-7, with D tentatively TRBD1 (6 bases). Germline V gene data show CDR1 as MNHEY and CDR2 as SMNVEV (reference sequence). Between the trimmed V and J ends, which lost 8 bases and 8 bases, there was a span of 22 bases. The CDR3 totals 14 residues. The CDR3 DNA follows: TGTGCCAGCTCGACCCAAAGGGACACCCCCAAGCAGTACTTC. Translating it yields CASSTQRDTPKQYF.

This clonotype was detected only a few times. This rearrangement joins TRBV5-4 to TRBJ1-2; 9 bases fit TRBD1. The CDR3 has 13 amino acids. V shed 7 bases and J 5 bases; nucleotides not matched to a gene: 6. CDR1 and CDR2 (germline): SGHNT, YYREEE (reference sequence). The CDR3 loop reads CASHKDRGYGYTF. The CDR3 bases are TGTGCCAGCCACAAGGACAGGGGATATGGCTACACCTTC.